Here is one T cell receptor beta chain with its context. Its antigen is unidentified. Germline CDR1 LGHNA, CDR2 YNFKEQ. J lost 8 bases, V lost 4 bases, and 11 bases had no gene match. The CDR3 loop spans 15 amino acids. This record belongs to a study of T cell responses to AZD1222 COVID-19 vaccine. The protocol was immunoSEQ multiplex PCR, while the TCRdb copy is restricted to in-frame clones and leaves out a portion. Here the sample spans 90,000 to 100,000 clones, 88% being singletons. Study-wide results and caveats: Of spike-specific TCRs, nearly half reportedly target regions left unmutated in variants.

The chain links TRBV4-2 to TRBJ2-1; TRBD1 agrees at 7 bases. The material was peripheral blood, obtained 28 days after the second AZD1222 dose. The receptor's source is an adult who received the AZD1222 COVID-19 vaccine. CDR3 residues: CASSLRQGIQDEQFF. The DNA for the CDR3 is TGTGCCAGCAGCCTGAGACAGGGAATCCAGGATGAGCAGTTCTTC.